The entry that follows covers one T cell receptor beta chain sequence. The CDR3 runs 18 residues. J gave up 2 bases and V 1 base, and 10 bases lay outside the gene matches. Germline CDR1 is LGHNA and CDR2 is YSLEER. The study ran its PCR with 60 Vbeta and 13 Jbeta primers. TCRdb keeps only in-frame clones here, not all; method: immunoSEQ multiplex PCR. The sample records 120,000 or so clones, roughly 70% being singletons. This record belongs to a study of cytomegalovirus exposure and HLA in healthy donors. This chain connects TRBV4-3 to TRBJ2-3; TRBD1 aligns across 9 bases. The material sequenced was PBMCs. This TCR derives from a woman between 35 and 50 years old in good health and CMV-seropositive. The CDR3 coding sequence is TGCGCCAGCAGCCAAGCAGGCCGGGGACAGGGCCTCACAGATACGCAGTATTTT. This sequence encodes CASSQAGRGQGLTDTQYF.